This record looks at one TCR beta chain sequence and its context. The CDR3 contains 13 residues. Germline V CDR1 and CDR2: MNHEY, SVGAGI. Deletions cut 5 bases from V and 5 bases from J, with 10 bases between. The data were taken from a study of blood T cell repertoires in COVID-19. Only in-frame clones appear in the TCRdb table, and some are missing; sequencing was by immunoSEQ multiplex PCR. The table shows 210,000 or so clones, with about 86% occurring only once. The source of this sequence is a woman between 45 and 65 years old in a cohort exposed to, infected with or recovered from COVID-19 (not recorded which). V is TRBV6-5 and J is TRBJ2-4; possible D gene TRBD2, 7 bases. The sequencing input was PBMCs or T cells enriched from blood (not recorded which). CDR3 DNA: TGTGCCAGCAGTAAGGGGGGGCAAAACATTCAGTACTTC. It translates to CASSKGGQNIQYF.